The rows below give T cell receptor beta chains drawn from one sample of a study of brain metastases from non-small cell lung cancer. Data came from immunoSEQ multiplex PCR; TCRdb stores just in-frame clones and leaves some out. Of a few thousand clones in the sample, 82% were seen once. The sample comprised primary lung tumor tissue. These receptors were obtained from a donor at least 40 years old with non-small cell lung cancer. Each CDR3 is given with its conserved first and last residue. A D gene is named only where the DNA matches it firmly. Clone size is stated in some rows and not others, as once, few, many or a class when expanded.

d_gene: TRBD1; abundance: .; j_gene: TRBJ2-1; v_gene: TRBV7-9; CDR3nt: TGTGCCAGCAGCCTACCCTCCCGACAGGGCAACAATGAGCAGTTCTTC; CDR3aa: CASSLPSRQGNNEQFF
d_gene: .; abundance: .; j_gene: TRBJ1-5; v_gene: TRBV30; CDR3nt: TGTGCCTGGAGTGTAGGGGGTCGCAATCAGCCCCAGCATTTT; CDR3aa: CAWSVGGRNQPQHF
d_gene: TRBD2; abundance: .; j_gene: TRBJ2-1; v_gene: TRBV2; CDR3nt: TGTGCCAGCACTCTCCTGAGGCTAGCGGGGGGGAATTCCTACAATGAGCAGTTCTTC; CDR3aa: CASTLLRLAGGNSYNEQFF
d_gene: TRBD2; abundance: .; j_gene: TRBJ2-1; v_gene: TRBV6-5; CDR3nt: TGTGCCAGCAGTTCCAGCGGGGGGCCCTACAATGAGCAGTTCTTC; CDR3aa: CASSSSGGPYNEQFF
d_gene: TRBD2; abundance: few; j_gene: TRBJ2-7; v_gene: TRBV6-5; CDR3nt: TGTGCCAGCACGACGCTAGCGGGGAGGTCTGAGCAGTACTTC; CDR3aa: CASTTLAGRSEQYF
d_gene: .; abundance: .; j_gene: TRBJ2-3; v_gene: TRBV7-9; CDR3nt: TGTGCCAGCAGTCTTACGCCGGCCCAAGTGGAGGATACGCAGTATTTT; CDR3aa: CASSLTPAQVEDTQYF
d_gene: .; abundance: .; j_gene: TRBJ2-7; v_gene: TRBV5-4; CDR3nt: TGTGCCAGCAGCTTGGGAATTGCTTCCTACGAGCAGTACTTC; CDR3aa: CASSLGIASYEQYF
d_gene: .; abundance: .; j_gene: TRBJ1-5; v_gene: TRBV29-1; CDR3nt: TGCAGCGTTGAAATGGGGGCCAATCAGCCCCAGCATTTT; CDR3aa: CSVEMGANQPQHF
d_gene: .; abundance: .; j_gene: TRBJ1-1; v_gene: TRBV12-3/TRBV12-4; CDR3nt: TGTGCCAGCAGTCGCAAGGGGTACACTGAAGCTTTCTTT; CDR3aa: CASSRKGYTEAFF
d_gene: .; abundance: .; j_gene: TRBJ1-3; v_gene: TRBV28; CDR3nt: TGTGCCAGCAGGGGGCACAGGGCTGGAAACACCATATATTTT; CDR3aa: CASRGHRAGNTIYF
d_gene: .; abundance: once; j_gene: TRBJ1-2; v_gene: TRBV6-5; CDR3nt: TGTGCCAGCAGTTCTACGGGCAACTATGGCTACACCTTC; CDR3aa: CASSSTGNYGYTF
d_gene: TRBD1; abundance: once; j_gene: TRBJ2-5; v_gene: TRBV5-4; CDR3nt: TGTGCCAGCAGCCTACAGGGGGCAGGGGAGACCCAGTACTTC; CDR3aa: CASSLQGAGETQYF
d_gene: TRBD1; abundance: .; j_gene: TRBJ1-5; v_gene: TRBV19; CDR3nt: TGTGCCAGTAGTCCTACAGGGGGTGGACAGCCCCAGCATTTT; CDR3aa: CASSPTGGGQPQHF
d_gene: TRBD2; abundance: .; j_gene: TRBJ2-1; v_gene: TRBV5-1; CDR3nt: TGCGCCAGCAGCATTAGCGGGGGGAATTACAATGAGCAGTTCTTC; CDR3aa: CASSISGGNYNEQFF
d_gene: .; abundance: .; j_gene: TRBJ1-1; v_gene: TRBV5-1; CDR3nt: TGCGCCAGCAGCTTGGAAGTGGGGAACACTGAAGCTTTCTTT; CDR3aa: CASSLEVGNTEAFF
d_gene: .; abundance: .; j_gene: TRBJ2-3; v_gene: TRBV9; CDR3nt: TGTGCCAGCAGCGTCCTTCTCACAGATACGCAGTATTTT; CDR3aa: CASSVLLTDTQYF
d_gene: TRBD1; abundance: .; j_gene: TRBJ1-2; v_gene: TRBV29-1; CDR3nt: TGCAGCGTTCCCAAGGGGAGGGGGACAGGGAACGATGGCTACACCTTC; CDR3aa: CSVPKGRGTGNDGYTF
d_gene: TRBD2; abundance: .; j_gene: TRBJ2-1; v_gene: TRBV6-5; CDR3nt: TGTGCCAGCAGTCTCGGGGGGGACTACAATGAGCAGTTCTTC; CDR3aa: CASSLGGDYNEQFF
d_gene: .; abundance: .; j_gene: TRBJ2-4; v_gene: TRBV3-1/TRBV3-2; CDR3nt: TGTGCCAGCAGCCCCCCGAATGTGGCCAAAAACATTCAGTACTTC; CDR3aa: CASSPPNVAKNIQYF
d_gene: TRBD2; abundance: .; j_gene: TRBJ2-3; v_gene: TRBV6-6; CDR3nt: TGTGCCAGCAGTCGACTAGCGGGGGATAGCACAGATACGCAGTATTTT; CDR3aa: CASSRLAGDSTDTQYF
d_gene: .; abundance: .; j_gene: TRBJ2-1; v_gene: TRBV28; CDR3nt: TGTGCCAGCAGTTTAGAGAGCAATGAGCAGTTCTTC; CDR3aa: CASSLESNEQFF
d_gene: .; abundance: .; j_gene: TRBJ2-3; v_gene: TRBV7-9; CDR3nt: TGTGCCAGCAGCTTAACGGCCAGGGACACAGATACGCAGTATTTT; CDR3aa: CASSLTARDTDTQYF
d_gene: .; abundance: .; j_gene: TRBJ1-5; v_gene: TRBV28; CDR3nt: TGTGCCAGCAGGGGGGACGGAACTCAGCCCCAGCATTTT; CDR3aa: CASRGDGTQPQHF
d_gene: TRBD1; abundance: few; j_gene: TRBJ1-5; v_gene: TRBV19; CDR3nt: TGTGCCAGTAGTATGGGGACAGGGGAGGGCAATCAGCCCCAGCATTTT; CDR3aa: CASSMGTGEGNQPQHF
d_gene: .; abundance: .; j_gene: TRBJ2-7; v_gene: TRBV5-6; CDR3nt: TGTGCCAGCAGCTTTCCAGGGAACTACGAGCAGTACTTC; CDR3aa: CASSFPGNYEQYF
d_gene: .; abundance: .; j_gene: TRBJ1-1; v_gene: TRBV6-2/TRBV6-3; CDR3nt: TGTGCCAGCAGTTACTCGCACAGGAGACTTAAGAACACTGAAGCTTTCTTT; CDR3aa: CASSYSHRRLKNTEAFF
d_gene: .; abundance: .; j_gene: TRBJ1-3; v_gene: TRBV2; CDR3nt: TGTGCCAGCAGCCGACAGGGAAACACCATATATTTT; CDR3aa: CASSRQGNTIYF
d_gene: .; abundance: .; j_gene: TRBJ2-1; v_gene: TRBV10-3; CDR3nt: TGTGCCATCAGTGAGCGGGGGGGACAGTTCCGAAAAGCCTACAATGAGCAGTTCTTC; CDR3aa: CAISERGGQFRKAYNEQFF